Each of the 10 T cell receptor beta chains below was sequenced from the same sample in a study of cytomegalovirus exposure and HLA in healthy donors. The protocol was immunoSEQ multiplex PCR, while the TCRdb copy is restricted to in-frame clones and leaves out a portion. The sample carries 100,000 to 150,000 clones, around 92% recorded once. Sequenced material: PBMCs. All receptors come from a man aged 25-45 years in good health and CMV-seronegative.

The chain carries TRBV4-3 and TRBJ2-7, with D tentatively TRBD1 (6 bases). The CDR3 totals 14 residues. Looked up from germline, CDR1 is LGHNA and CDR2 is YSLEER. The V end was cut by 0 bases, the J end by 1 base, with 7 bases between. CDR3 DNA: TGCGCCAGCAGCCAAGAGGACAGATCCTACGAGCAGTACTTC. Translating it yields CASSQEDRSYEQYF.

This sequence joins TRBV18 and TRBJ1-3, with D possibly matching TRBD1 (5 bases). This CDR3 contains 16 residues. CDR1 is KGHSH, CDR2 LQKENI, per germline. V lost 3 bases to trimming and J lost 3 bases, with 15 bases between them. CDR3 nucleotide sequence: TGTGCCAGCTCACCTATCACCGTCGGGGGTGGAAACACCATATATTTT. As protein: CASSPITVGGGNTIYF.

This chain connects TRBV11-1 to TRBJ2-2, with TRBD1 matching over 8 bases. The CDR3 spans 17 residues. Trimming removed 1 base from V and 6 bases from J; junction bases left unmatched: 10. The germline V gene encodes CDR1 SGHAT and CDR2 FQDESV (reference sequence). CDR3 sequence reads: CASSLVEQGAVSGELFF. For the CDR3, the DNA is TGTGCCAGCAGCTTAGTCGAGCAGGGGGCAGTGTCCGGGGAGCTGTTTTTT.

The V call is TRBV5-1, the J call TRBJ1-1; 7 bases match TRBD1. V lost 0 bases, J lost 7 bases, and 6 bases stayed unmatched. Germline assignment: CDR1 SGHRS and CDR2 YFSETQ. CDR3 size: 14 residues. CDR3 DNA sequence: TGCGCCAGCAGCTTGGGATGGACAGGAAATGAAGCTTTCTTT. Amino acid sequence: CASSLGWTGNEAFF.

This chain links TRBV21-1 with TRBJ1-2; TRBD1 is the table's D call and was not checked against the DNA. TRBV21-1 is marked as a pseudogene. The CDR3 extends over 20 amino acids. Here the CDR3 DNA reads TGTGCCAGCAGCAAATATAGGGGAAGTCGTAACAGGATATTGGGGTATGGCTACACCTTC. Encoded protein: CASSKYRGSRNRILGYGYTF.

This clone was seen only a few times. V gene TRBV11-2 combines with J gene TRBJ1-2, with 7 nucleotides matching TRBD1. The germline V gene has CDR1 SGHAT and CDR2 FQNNGV. With 5 bases clipped from V and 7 bases from J, the junction kept 7 bases outside the gene matches. CDR3 size: 13 residues. The CDR3 DNA reads TGTGCCAGCAGCCTGGGGGGACAGTTTGGCTACACCTTC. Encoded protein: CASSLGGQFGYTF.

The chain employs TRBV10-1 and TRBJ2-1; 10 nucleotides match TRBD2. Germline-derived CDR1 and CDR2 are WNHNN and SYGVQD (reference sequence). V dropped 2 bases and J dropped 8; count of bases not matched to a gene: 6. CDR3 size: 15 residues. Written as DNA, the CDR3 is TGCGCCAGCAGTGAGGGAGTAGCGGGGGGTGATGAGCAGTTCTTC. It is translated as CASSEGVAGGDEQFF.

V and J are TRBV18 and TRBJ2-6, with 8 bases aligning to TRBD1. With V trimmed by 3 bases and J by 4 bases, 11 bases remained unmatched. Germline CDR1 KGHSH, CDR2 LQKENI. This CDR3 is 18 amino acids long. In DNA, the CDR3 is TGTGCCAGCTCACCGGGGAGCCAGGGGGCTTCGGGGGCCAACGTCCTGACTTTC. It yields the protein CASSPGSQGASGANVLTF.

J is TRBJ1-1 and V is TRBV28; 10 bases line up with TRBD1. The CDR3 totals 15 residues. The germline CDR1 and CDR2 sequences are MDHEN and SYDVKM. The junction had 12 bases not matched to a gene; V was cut back by 7 bases and J by 7 bases. The chain's CDR3 is CASKPGGQGTFEAFF. DNA of the CDR3: TGTGCCAGCAAACCGGGGGGACAGGGGACCTTTGAAGCTTTCTTT.

The chain employs TRBV6-1 and TRBJ1-5; 11 nucleotides agree with TRBD1. V lost 2 bases, J lost 6 bases, and 3 bases stayed unmatched. The V gene's germline CDR1 is MNHNS and CDR2 SASEGT. This CDR3 has 15 residues. CDR3 sequence (DNA): TGTGCCAGCAGTGAACTCGGGACAGGGGGTCAGCCCCAGCATTTT. It codes for CASSELGTGGQPQHF.